This T cell receptor (beta chain) came from a study of spatial heterogeneity in lung cancer. This clonotype was counted a few times. Its cognate antigen is unknown. The time point denotes: sample taken at primary tumor resection. Material for sequencing was whole RNA from tumor, nontumor lung or frozen PBMC, left unsorted. The donors comprised about 70 untreated early-stage non-small cell lung cancer patients. A distinct unique molecular identifier was carried by each TCR cDNA molecule. TCRdb recomputed calls from the 5' RACE reads with MiXCR, one row per CDR3 protein. In the table there are about 60,000 distinct CDR3 sequences, 8.4% of which are singletons. Study outcomes and limitations: There were more appearances of ubiquitous expanded tumor TCRs in blood at resection than at follow-up.

The CDR3 runs to 15 residues. Trimming cost V 3 bases and J 9 bases; bases outside gene matches: 10. In germline, CDR1 is LNHNV, CDR2 YYDKDF (reference sequence). The sample here was PBMCs, taken at surgery. The rearrangement links TRBV15 to TRBJ2-1; 8 bases line up with TRBD1. This receptor was taken from a female donor with early-stage non-small cell lung cancer. CDR3 sequence: CATSRDRQGPGEQFF. For the CDR3, the DNA is TGTGCCACCAGCAGGGATCGACAGGGGCCCGGTGAGCAGTTCTTC.